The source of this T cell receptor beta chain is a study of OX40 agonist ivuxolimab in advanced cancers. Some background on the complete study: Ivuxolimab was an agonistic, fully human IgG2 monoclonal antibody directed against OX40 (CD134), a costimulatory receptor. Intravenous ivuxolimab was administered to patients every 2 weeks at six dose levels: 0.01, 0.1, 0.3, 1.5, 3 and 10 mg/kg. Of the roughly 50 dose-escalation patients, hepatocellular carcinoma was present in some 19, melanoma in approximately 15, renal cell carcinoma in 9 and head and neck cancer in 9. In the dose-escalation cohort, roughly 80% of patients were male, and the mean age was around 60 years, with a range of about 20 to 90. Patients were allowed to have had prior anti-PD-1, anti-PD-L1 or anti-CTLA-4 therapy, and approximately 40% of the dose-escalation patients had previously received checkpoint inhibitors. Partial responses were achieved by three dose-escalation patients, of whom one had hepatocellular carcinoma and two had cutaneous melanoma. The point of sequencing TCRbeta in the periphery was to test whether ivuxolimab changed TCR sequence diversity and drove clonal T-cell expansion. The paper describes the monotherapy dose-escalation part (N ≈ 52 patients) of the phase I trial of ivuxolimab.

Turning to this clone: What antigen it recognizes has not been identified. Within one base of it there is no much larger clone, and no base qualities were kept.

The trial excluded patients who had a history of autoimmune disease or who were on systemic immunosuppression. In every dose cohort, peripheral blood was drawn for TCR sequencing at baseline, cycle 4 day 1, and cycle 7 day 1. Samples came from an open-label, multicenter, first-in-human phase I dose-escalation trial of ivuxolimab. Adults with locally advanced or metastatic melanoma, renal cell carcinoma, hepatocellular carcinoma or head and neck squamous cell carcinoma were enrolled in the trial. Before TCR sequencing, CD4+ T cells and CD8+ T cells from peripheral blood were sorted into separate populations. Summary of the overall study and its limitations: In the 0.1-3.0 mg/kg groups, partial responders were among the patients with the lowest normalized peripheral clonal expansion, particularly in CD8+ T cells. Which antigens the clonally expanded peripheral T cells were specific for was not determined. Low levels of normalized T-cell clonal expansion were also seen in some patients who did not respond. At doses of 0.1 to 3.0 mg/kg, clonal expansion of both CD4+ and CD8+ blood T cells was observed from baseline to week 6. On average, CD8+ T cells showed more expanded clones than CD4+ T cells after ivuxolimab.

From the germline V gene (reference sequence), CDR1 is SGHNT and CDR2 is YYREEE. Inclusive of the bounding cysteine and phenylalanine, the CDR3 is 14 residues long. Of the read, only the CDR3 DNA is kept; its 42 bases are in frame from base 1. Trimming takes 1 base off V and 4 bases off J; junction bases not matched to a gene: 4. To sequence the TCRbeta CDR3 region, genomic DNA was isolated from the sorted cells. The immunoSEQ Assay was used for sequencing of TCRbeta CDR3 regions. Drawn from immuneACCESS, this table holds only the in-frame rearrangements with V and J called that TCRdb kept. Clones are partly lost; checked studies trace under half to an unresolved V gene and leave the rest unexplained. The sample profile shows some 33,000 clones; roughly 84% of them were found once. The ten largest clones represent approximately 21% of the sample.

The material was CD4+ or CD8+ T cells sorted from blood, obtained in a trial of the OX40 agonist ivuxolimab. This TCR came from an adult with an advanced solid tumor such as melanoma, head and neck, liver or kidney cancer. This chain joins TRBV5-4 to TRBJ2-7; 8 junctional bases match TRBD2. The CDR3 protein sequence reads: CASSLMGLEYEQYF. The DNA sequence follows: TGTGCCAGCAGCTTGATGGGACTAGAATACGAGCAGTACTTC.